This is a list of T cell receptor beta chains from one sample in a study of human T cells and chemical hapten exposure. TCRdb re-derived calls from the RACE reads in MiXCR, one entry per CDR3 protein. The table has 97,000 or so distinct CDR3 sequences, around 25% seen once; the top ten hold 10%. Sample: whole blood, taken in connection with sensitization to the hapten diphenylcyclopropenone (DPC). The receptors shown here come from a middle-aged man with alopecia areata. Some clones in this sample may be carry-over from other donors' samples. Both conserved end residues are part of each CDR3. D genes are given only for firm matches. Clone size appears in some rows only: once, few, many, or a class for an expanded clone.

TRBV6-5	few	TRBJ2-3	-	TGTGCCAGCAGGGGACCCACAGATACGCAGTATTTT	CASRGPTDTQYF
TRBV7-9	-	TRBJ1-1	-	TGTGCCAGCAGCGCCACTGGGCAGGCTGAAGCTTTCTTT	CASSATGQAEAFF
TRBV9	few	TRBJ1-1	-	TGTGCCAGCAGCGCGCCTGGGAGCTACACTGAAGCTTTCTTT	CASSAPGSYTEAFF
TRBV7-2	-	TRBJ2-3	TRBD2	TGTGCCAGCTCCGCGGGGGGGCGGGGGACAGATACGCAGTATTTT	CASSAGGRGTDTQYF
TRBV27	-	TRBJ2-3	-	TGTGCCAGCAGTTTCAGGGGGACTATCCAAGATACGCAGTATTTT	CASSFRGTIQDTQYF
TRBV28	-	TRBJ2-5	-	TGTGCCAGCAGGGGGGCGGGGAAAGGCCGGAGAACAGAGACCCAGTACTTC	CASRGAGKGRRTETQYF
TRBV10-2	-	TRBJ1-1	-	TGCGCCAGCAGTGAGTCAGGGGGGACCACTGAAGCTTTCTTT	CASSESGGTTEAFF
TRBV6-6	-	TRBJ2-7	-	TGTGCCAGCAACTCTCAGGGAGAAGAGCAGTACTTC	CASNSQGEEQYF
TRBV20-1	-	TRBJ2-3	-	TGCAGTGCTAGGATTAACACAGATACGCAGTATTTT	CSARINTDTQYF
TRBV14	once	TRBJ2-7	TRBD1	TGTGCCAGCAGCCAACGCCGGGACAGGAGGTACGAGCAGTACTTC	CASSQRRDRRYEQYF
TRBV7-9	-	TRBJ1-1	-	TGTGCCAGCACGAAGCCCAGGAACACTGAAGCTTTCTTT	CASTKPRNTEAFF
TRBV7-7	few	TRBJ2-2	-	TGTGCCAGCAGCTTCGGGACCAGCACCGGGGAGCTGTTTTTT	CASSFGTSTGELFF
TRBV15	few	TRBJ2-3	TRBD2	TGTGCCACCAGCAGAGAAAGGACTAGCGGCAATAGGGTGGATACGCAGTATTTT	CATSRERTSGNRVDTQYF
TRBV12-3/TRBV12-4	few	TRBJ2-1	-	TGTGCCAGCAGTGACAGGGGAGGGGATGGTTGTCAGTTCTTC	CASSDRGGDGCQFF
TRBV29-1	-	TRBJ2-3	TRBD1	TGCAGCGCGGACAGGTCAGATACGCAGTATTTT	CSADRSDTQYF
TRBV1	many	TRBJ1-5	-	TGCACCAGCAGCCAGGTCCGGGACAGGAACAATCAGCCCCAGCATTTT	CTSSQVRDRNNQPQHF
TRBV3-1	few	TRBJ2-5	-	TGTGCCAGCAGCCAAGGTGCGGGACGAAAAGAGACCCAGTACTTC	CASSQGAGRKETQYF
TRBV27	once	TRBJ1-6	TRBD1	TGTGCCAGCGTGGACAGGCCATATAATTCACCCCTCCACTTT	CASVDRPYNSPLHF
TRBV12-3/TRBV12-4	-	TRBJ2-7	TRBD1	TGTGCCAGCAGTTTAGGGCAGGGGGCGAGGGAGCAGTACTTC	CASSLGQGAREQYF
TRBV20-1	-	TRBJ1-5	-	TGCAGTGCTAGACCCTCGTTTGTCCGTTATAGCAATCAGCCCCAGCATTTT	CSARPSFVRYSNQPQHF
TRBV7-9	few	TRBJ2-1	-	TGTGCCAGCAGCTTAGGTGGTCATGAGCAGTTCTTC	CASSLGGHEQFF
TRBV20-1	few	TRBJ1-5	-	TGCAGTGCTAGAGATCGCAGCTTTTATAGCAATCAGCCCCAGCATTTT	CSARDRSFYSNQPQHF
TRBV20-1	-	TRBJ1-2	-	TGCAGTGCCACGAGCGGACAGCAATCCTATGGCTACACCTTC	CSATSGQQSYGYTF
TRBV6-5	few	TRBJ1-1	-	TGTGCCAGCAGTTACTTAGGGCCCACTGAAGCTTTCTTT	CASSYLGPTEAFF
TRBV6-2/TRBV6-3	-	TRBJ1-1	-	TGTGCCAGCAGTTACCAGGGGTACGGCACTGAAGCTTTCTTT	CASSYQGYGTEAFF
TRBV6-4	-	TRBJ2-7	-	TGTGCCAGCAGTGGTCCAGGGGCGGTCCCCCCATACGAGCAGTACTTC	CASSGPGAVPPYEQYF
TRBV5-1	-	TRBJ1-5	-	TGCGCCAGCAGCTTGGACGGGGGTAACAATCAGCCCCAGCATTTT	CASSLDGGNNQPQHF
TRBV6-5	few	TRBJ2-7	TRBD1	TGTGCCAGCAGAAGACAGACAGGGGTCTACGAGCAGTACTTC	CASRRQTGVYEQYF
TRBV28	-	TRBJ1-1	TRBD1	TGTGCCAGCAGGTCAGGGGGAAGCACTGAAGCTTTCTTT	CASRSGGSTEAFF
TRBV9	few	TRBJ2-6	-	TGTGCCAGCAGCGTAACTGGGGCCAACGTCCTGACTTTC	CASSVTGANVLTF
TRBV7-8	-	TRBJ1-5	-	TGTGACAGCAGCGAAATTGATCAGGGGAATCAGCCCCAGCATTTT	CDSSEIDQGNQPQHF
TRBV30	few	TRBJ2-3	TRBD2	TGTGCCTGGAGTGTACCCAGCGGGAGGGCCGGGGGCACAGATACGCAGTATTTT	CAWSVPSGRAGGTDTQYF
TRBV6-5	-	TRBJ2-1	TRBD2	TGTGCCAGCAGTTACGGGCTAGCGGGAGGGCATGAGCAGTTCTTC	CASSYGLAGGHEQFF
TRBV9	few	TRBJ2-2	-	TGTGCCAGCAGCGTCGCAGGGAACACCGGGGAGCTGTTTTTT	CASSVAGNTGELFF
TRBV6-4	few	TRBJ1-1	-	TGTGCCAGCAGTCAGGGGTCGTACACTGAAGCTTTCTTT	CASSQGSYTEAFF
TRBV3-1	few	TRBJ2-7	TRBD2	TGTGCCAGCAGCCAAGACCTTGGACTAGCGGGCGCCTACGAGCAGTACTTC	CASSQDLGLAGAYEQYF
TRBV28	many	TRBJ2-5	TRBD2	TGTGCCAGCAGGACTAGCGGGAGCCAGAAGACCCAGTACTTC	CASRTSGSQKTQYF
TRBV28	many	TRBJ2-7	-	TGTGCCAGCAGTTTTCGGGGGGCAGGCAACGAGCAGTACTTC	CASSFRGAGNEQYF
TRBV21-1	few	TRBJ2-2	-	TGTGCCAGCAGCCACCGACTAGCGGGAAACACCGGGGAGCTGTTTTTT	CASSHRLAGNTGELFF